This passage covers 8 T cell receptor beta chains from one sample sequenced in a study of cytomegalovirus exposure and HLA in healthy donors. Primers for the PCR totalled 60 Vbeta and 13 Jbeta. Using immunoSEQ multiplex PCR, the repertoire was profiled, and TCRdb retains in-frame clones only, with some absent. The sample lists about 120,000 clones, around three quarters occurring once. The sequencing input was PBMCs. These receptor sequences come from a young man in good health and CMV-seropositive.

The genes are TRBV7-8 and TRBJ2-7; D is uncertain. V lost 7 bases to trimming and J lost 6 bases, with 13 bases between them. Germline CDR1 SGHVS, CDR2 FQNEAQ. This CDR3 is built from 12 residues. CDR3: CASNRDGPEQYF. CDR3 DNA sequence: TGTGCCAGCAACCGCGATGGGCCCGAGCAGTACTTC.

This clone is a singleton in its sample. The chain uses TRBV28 and TRBJ1-4; possible D gene TRBD1, 5 bases. The V end lost 11 bases, the J end lost 8 bases, and 30 bases lay between the germline ends. CDR1 MDHEN and CDR2 SYDVKM come from the germline V gene. The CDR3 spans 17 residues. CDR3: CAATRDGEASLGEKLFF. DNA of the CDR3: TGTGCCGCTACGCGGGACGGAGAAGCTTCGCTTGGGGAAAAACTGTTTTTT.

This clone appeared once. The chain carries TRBV11-2 and TRBJ2-5; D may be TRBD2 (6 bases). Trimming cost V 5 bases and J 0 bases, with 13 bases left between them. In germline, CDR1 is SGHAT, CDR2 FQNNGV. This CDR3 has 15 residues. The chain's CDR3 is CASSGRTGNQETQYF. CDR3 bases: TGTGCCAGCAGCGGGAGGACCGGGAACCAAGAGACCCAGTACTTC.

In this sample, this clone turned up a few times. V usage is TRBV20-1 and J usage is TRBJ1-1; D remains ambiguous. The CDR3 runs to 11 residues. Trimming took off 4 bases at V and 8 bases at J, with 11 bases between the two ends. The germline V gene has CDR1 DFQATT and CDR2 SNEGSKA (reference sequence). The CDR3 protein is CSATKTSEAFF. In DNA, the CDR3 is TGCAGTGCTACAAAGACTTCCGAAGCTTTCTTT.

This chain joins TRBV28 and TRBJ2-7; D not certain. Germline values: CDR1 MDHEN, CDR2 SYDVKM. V was pared by 6 bases and J by 6 bases, with 15 bases between. The CDR3 spans 13 residues. The CDR3 DNA follows: TGTGCCAGCAGCTCGCTCTACCCGAGCGAGCAGTACTTC. As protein: CASSSLYPSEQYF. The complete variable domain, with remaining parts taken from reference TRBV28 and TRBJ2-7, reads DVKVTQSSRYLVKRTGEKVFLECVQDMDHENMFWYRQDPGLGLRLIYFSYDVKMKEKGDIPEGYSVSREKKERFSLILESASTNQTSMYLCASSSLYPSEQYFGPGTRLTVT.

This chain links TRBV28 with TRBJ1-1; 8 bases agree with TRBD1. The CDR3 contains 15 residues. Germline V gene data show CDR1 as MDHEN and CDR2 as SYDVKM. Losses at the gene ends were 4 bases for V and 4 bases for J; bases not matched to a gene: 8. This CDR3 is CASSSPTGGATEAFF. DNA for the CDR3: TGTGCCAGCAGTTCACCAACAGGGGGGGCCACTGAAGCTTTCTTT.

The rearrangement uses TRBV19 and TRBJ1-5; TRBD1 aligns across 10 bases. CDR1 is LNHDA, CDR2 SQIVND, per germline (reference sequence). This CDR3 comprises 16 residues. Trimming at V came to 6 bases and at J to 2 bases, leaving 7 bases not matched to a gene. The CDR3, as DNA: TGTGCCAGTAGGGGGACAGGGGATTTTGGCAATCAGCCCCAGCATTTT. It is translated as CASRGTGDFGNQPQHF.

The rearrangement links TRBV4-3 to TRBJ2-5; 8 bases are a match to TRBD2. CDR1 is LGHNA, CDR2 YSLEER, per germline. Unmatched junction bases numbered 9, after V lost 0 bases and J lost 0 bases. The CDR3 covers 18 residues. This CDR3 reads CASSQDRAGDTNQETQYF. CDR3 in DNA: TGCGCCAGCAGCCAAGATCGAGCGGGGGACACAAACCAAGAGACCCAGTACTTC.